The clone carrying this TCR beta chain has at least ten counts. The entry originates in a study of T cells in Graves' hyperthyroidism and ophthalmopathy. TCR beta CDR3 regions were amplified from RNA transcripts. The HTBI primer set drove a first-round RT-PCR of the TCR CDR3. In TCRdb, the multiplex PCR reads were re-called with MiXCR into one record per CDR3 protein. The data show fewer than 450,000 distinct CDR3 sequences, with 17% seen just once and roughly 35% held by the top ten. Trimming cost V 4 bases and J 5 bases, with 5 bases left between them. This CDR3 has 11 residues. The source material was blood. The sequence derives from a woman in her twenties or thirties with Graves' hyperthyroidism that later progressed to Graves' ophthalmopathy. The chain is built from TRBV12-3 or TRBV12-4 and TRBJ1-2, with a weak D call TRBD1 (5 bases). The chain's CDR3 is CASSSGYGYTF. In nucleotides, the CDR3 is TGTGCCAGCAGTTCAGGGTATGGCTACACCTTC.